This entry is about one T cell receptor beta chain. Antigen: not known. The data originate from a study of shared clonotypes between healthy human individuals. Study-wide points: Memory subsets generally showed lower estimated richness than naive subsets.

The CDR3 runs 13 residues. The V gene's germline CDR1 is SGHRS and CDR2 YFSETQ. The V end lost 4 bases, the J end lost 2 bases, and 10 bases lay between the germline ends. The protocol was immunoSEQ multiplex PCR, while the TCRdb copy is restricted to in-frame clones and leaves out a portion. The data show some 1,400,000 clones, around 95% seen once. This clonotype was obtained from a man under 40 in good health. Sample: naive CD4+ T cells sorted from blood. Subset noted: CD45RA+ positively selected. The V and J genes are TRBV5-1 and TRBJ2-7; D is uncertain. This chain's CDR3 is CASSPHSTYEQYF. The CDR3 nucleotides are TGCGCCAGCAGCCCTCACAGCACCTACGAGCAGTACTTC.